The present entry profiles one T cell receptor beta chain with its context. CDR3 length: 13 residues. Germline V gives CDR1 LNHDA, CDR2 SQIVND (reference sequence). V shed 10 bases and J shed 7 bases, with 17 bases lying between them. Data came from immunoSEQ multiplex PCR; TCRdb stores just in-frame clones and leaves some out. The sample records 200,000 or so clones, about nine tenths being singletons. These data are taken from a study of blood T cell repertoires in COVID-19. This chain connects TRBV19 to TRBJ2-1; D possibly corresponds to TRBD1 (6 bases). Sequenced: peripheral blood. The source of this sequence is a man between 65 and 85 years old with active or convalescent COVID-19. CDR3 amino acids: CATSMIQGNEQFF. The CDR3 DNA is TGTGCCACCTCCATGATACAGGGTAATGAGCAGTTCTTC.